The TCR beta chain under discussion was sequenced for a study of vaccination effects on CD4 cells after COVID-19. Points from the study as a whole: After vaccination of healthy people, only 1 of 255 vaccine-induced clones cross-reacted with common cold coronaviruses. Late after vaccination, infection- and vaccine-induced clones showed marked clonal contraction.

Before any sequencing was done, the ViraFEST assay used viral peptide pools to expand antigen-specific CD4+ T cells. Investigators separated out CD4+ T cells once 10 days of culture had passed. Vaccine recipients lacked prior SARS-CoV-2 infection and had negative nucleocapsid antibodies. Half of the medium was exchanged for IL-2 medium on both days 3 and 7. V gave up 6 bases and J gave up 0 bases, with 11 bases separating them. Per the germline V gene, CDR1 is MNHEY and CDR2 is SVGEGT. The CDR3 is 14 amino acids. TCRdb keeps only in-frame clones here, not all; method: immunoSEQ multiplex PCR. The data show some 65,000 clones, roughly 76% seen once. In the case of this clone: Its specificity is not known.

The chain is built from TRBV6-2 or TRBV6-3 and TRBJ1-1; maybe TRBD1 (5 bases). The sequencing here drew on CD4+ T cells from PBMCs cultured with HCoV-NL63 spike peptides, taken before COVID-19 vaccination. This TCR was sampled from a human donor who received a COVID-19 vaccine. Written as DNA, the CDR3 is TGTGCCAGCAGCCCGACAGCTCTGAACACTGAAGCTTTCTTT. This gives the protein CASSPTALNTEAFF.